This T cell receptor (beta chain) appears in the sequencing data of a study of T-cell reconstitution after alpha-beta-depleted transplantation in children. The CDR3 spans 14 residues. V was trimmed by 5 bases and J by 6 bases, leaving 14 bases between them. Unique molecular identifiers featured in how the TCRbeta library was prepared. One entry per CDR3 protein, called by TCRdb with MiXCR from the PCR reads. The sample has 250,000 to 350,000 distinct CDR3 sequences; nearly 10% are singletons. The material sequenced was PBMCs from the stem cell graft donor, taken from the stem cell graft. This chain links TRBV12-3 or TRBV12-4 with TRBJ2-1, with D possibly being TRBD1 or TRBD2 (6 bases each). The sequence was collected from a human donor who donated a stem cell graft to a child with SCID. The CDR3 DNA follows: TGTGCCAGCAGTCCGCTCTCGGGGGCCAATGAGCAGTTCTTC. Its protein is CASSPLSGANEQFF.